A selection of T cell receptor beta chains follows, all from one sample in a study of CDR3 diversity in severe acne. TCRdb processed the PCR reads anew with MiXCR; each CDR3 protein has one entry. The data hold over 90,000 distinct CDR3 sequences, with approximately 47% observed a single time. Sequencing was performed on blood. These receptors came from a male donor with acne. CDR3s include the opening cysteine and the closing phenylalanine or tryptophan. A D gene is named only where the DNA matches it firmly. Only some rows state a clone size, as once, few, many or a class for expanded clones.

V gene	clone size	D gene	J gene	CDR3 DNA	CDR3 protein
TRBV6-5	medium-sized	-	TRBJ2-1	TGTGCCAGCAGTTCCCGGTACAATGAGCAGTTCTTC	CASSSRYNEQFF
TRBV5-6	many	TRBD1	TRBJ1-1	TGTGCCAGCAGCTACCCATACCGGGACAGACACACTGAAGCTTTCTTT	CASSYPYRDRHTEAFF
TRBV6-1	-	-	TRBJ2-1	TGTGCCAGCAGTGAAGTGCGACCGGACAATGAGCAGTTCTTC	CASSEVRPDNEQFF
TRBV5-5	-	-	TRBJ2-7	TGTGCCAGCAAGGGAGGTTGGGGAAGCTCCTACGAGCAGTACTTC	CASKGGWGSSYEQYF
TRBV7-9	-	-	TRBJ2-5	TGTGCCAGCAGCTTAGATGCAGACTACAAAGAGACCCAGTACTTC	CASSLDADYKETQYF
TRBV6-5	-	TRBD1	TRBJ2-7	TGTGCCAGCAGTCGAGTCGGGACAGGGGGGTTCGACGAGCAGTACTTC	CASSRVGTGGFDEQYF
TRBV7-3	-	TRBD1	TRBJ2-5	TGCGCCAGCAGCCCTGTCCTTGTGACAGGGTATGCCGAGACCCAGTACTTC	CASSPVLVTGYAETQYF
TRBV9	-	-	TRBJ2-5	TGTGCCAGCAGCGTGGATGGGGGGCAAGAGACCCAGTACTTC	CASSVDGGQETQYF
TRBV7-6	many	-	TRBJ2-7	TGTGCCAGCAGCTCCGCTGCCGGGACTCGAACCTACGAGCAGTACTTC	CASSSAAGTRTYEQYF
TRBV9	many	TRBD2	TRBJ2-5	TGTGCCAGCAGCGTAGGAAATAGCGGGATCCCAGAGACCCAGTACTTC	CASSVGNSGIPETQYF
TRBV5-1	many	TRBD2	TRBJ2-1	TGCGCCAGCAGCTTGACCAGCCTAGCGGACCCGGCCCAGTTCTTC	CASSLTSLADPAQFF
TRBV11-2	medium-sized	-	TRBJ1-1	TGTGCCAGCAGCTTCAGGTTGAACACTGAAGCTTTCTTT	CASSFRLNTEAFF
TRBV10-3	few	-	TRBJ1-1	TGTGCCATCAGTGAGTCGGCCAGGGAAGACACTGAAGCTTTCTTT	CAISESAREDTEAFF
TRBV19	few	TRBD2	TRBJ2-2	TGTGCTAGGACCGCCGGGACTAGTGGCGGGGAGCTGTTTTTT	CARTAGTSGGELFF
TRBV7-9	-	-	TRBJ1-2	TGTGCCACCAGCTTATCGTCGGCCGGTTATGGCTCCACCTTC	CATSLSSAGYGSTF
TRBV4-1	many	TRBD1	TRBJ2-1	TGCGCCAGCAGCCAAGTGGACAGGTCGTCCTACAATGAGCAGTTCTTC	CASSQVDRSSYNEQFF
TRBV20-1	many	-	TRBJ2-3	TGCAGTGCTAGCCCCCCAAAAAGGGCGCAGTATTTT	CSASPPKRAQYF
TRBV9	-	TRBD1	TRBJ2-7	TGTGCCAGCTCACCAAGACAGGGGACCTACGAGCAGTACTTC	CASSPRQGTYEQYF
TRBV6-4	many	-	TRBJ1-1	TGTGCCAGCAGAACGTCGAACACTGAAGCTTTCTTT	CASRTSNTEAFF
TRBV10-3	-	TRBD1	TRBJ1-2	TGTGCCATCAGTCCTCCTGACAGGGGAAACTATGGCTACACCTTC	CAISPPDRGNYGYTF
TRBV7-2	-	-	TRBJ2-1	TGTGCCAGCAGCTTAACAGGGAGACCGAATGAGCAGTTCTTC	CASSLTGRPNEQFF
TRBV20-1	-	TRBD2	TRBJ2-1	TGCAGTGCCCCGGGACTAGCGGACCCCGATCAGCTCTTC	CSAPGLADPDQLF
TRBV6-5	-	TRBD2	TRBJ2-5	TGTGCCAGCAGTTACGGGGCTAGCGGGAGCAACATCGACTTC	CASSYGASGSNIDF
TRBV20-1	medium-sized	-	TRBJ2-2	TGCAGTGCTAGGCGGGATAAAGGGGCCGGGGAGCTGTTTTTT	CSARRDKGAGELFF
TRBV11-2	many	TRBD2	TRBJ2-7	TGTGCCAGCAGCCTCCTAGCGGGATTCCTACCCGAGCAGTACTTC	CASSLLAGFLPEQYF
TRBV20-1	-	-	TRBJ2-1	TGCAGTGCCCTAACCGGGACCTTCCAGTTCTTC	CSALTGTFQFF
TRBV4-1	many	-	TRBJ2-5	TGCGCCAGCAGCCAGGCCGACCACGGATTTGGAGAGACCCAGTACTTC	CASSQADHGFGETQYF
TRBV20-1	once	TRBD1	TRBJ2-3	TGCAGTGCTAGGGGACAGAGGAGGACGCAGTATTTT	CSARGQRRTQYF
TRBV25-1	-	TRBD1	TRBJ1-2	TGTGCCAGCAGCACCTCCGGGACAGCTTATGGCTACACCTTC	CASSTSGTAYGYTF
TRBV11-2	-	-	TRBJ2-3	TGTGCCAGCAGTTCGGCAGGGGTTACGCAGTATTTT	CASSSAGVTQYF
TRBV29-1	many	-	TRBJ1-4	TGCAGCGTTGAAAAAGGTTCCGGGGCTAATGAAAAACTGTTTTTT	CSVEKGSGANEKLFF
TRBV5-1	many	-	TRBJ2-1	TGCGCCAGCAGCTTGTGGGGCGAGCAGTTCTTC	CASSLWGEQFF
TRBV12-3/TRBV12-4	many	TRBD1	TRBJ1-1	TGTGCCAGCAGTCCCGGGACAGTGAACACTGAAGCTTTCTTT	CASSPGTVNTEAFF
TRBV24-1	-	-	TRBJ2-5	TGTGCCACCAGTGATTTGGACGAGGAAGAGACCCAGTACTTC	CATSDLDEEETQYF
TRBV5-4	many	-	TRBJ1-2	TGTGCCAGCAGCTTGGACGGGATTAGCTACACCTTC	CASSLDGISYTF
TRBV2	many	-	TRBJ2-7	TGTGCCAGTACTAGAACAGGTGGATACGAGCAGTACTTC	CASTRTGGYEQYF
TRBV9	-	TRBD1	TRBJ2-7	TGTGCCAGCAGCCCGGGACAGGACAACTACGAGCAGTACTTC	CASSPGQDNYEQYF
TRBV20-1	many	TRBD2	TRBJ2-5	TGCAGTGCTAGAGTTGGCGGGGGGACGGAGACCCAGTACTTC	CSARVGGGTETQYF
TRBV24-1	many	-	TRBJ1-5	TGTGCCACCAGTGACGCGACAGACGGCAATCAGCCCCAGCATTTT	CATSDATDGNQPQHF
TRBV4-2	-	TRBD2	TRBJ2-3	TGTGCCAGCAGCCAAGTACCCGGCCTAGCGGGAGATACGCAGTATTTT	CASSQVPGLAGDTQYF
TRBV9	many	-	TRBJ2-3	TGTGCCAGCAGCGTGGGTTCGGGGGATACGCAGTATTTT	CASSVGSGDTQYF